This entry concerns a single TCR beta chain. Germline values: CDR1 LGHNA, CDR2 YNFKEQ. V lost 0 bases, J lost 4 bases, and 7 bases stayed unmatched. The CDR3 totals 16 residues. This specimen comes from a study of T cell changes during pregnancy in multiple sclerosis. Sequencing was performed with immunoSEQ multiplex PCR; in TCRdb, only in-frame clones are kept and a portion is missing. The repertoire holds 100,000 or so clones, more than 85% seen once, with around 3.1% in the top ten. Sequencing was performed on peripheral blood, taken in the second trimester of pregnancy. V is TRBV4-2 and J is TRBJ2-5; the match to TRBD2 covers 8 bases. The clonotype originates from a female donor with multiple sclerosis, enrolled in a pregnancy study. DNA for the CDR3: TGTGCCAGCAGCCAAGAAAAGGGGCTAGCGGGAGAGACCCAGTACTTC. This translates into CASSQEKGLAGETQYF.